A selection of T cell receptor beta chains follows, all from one sample in a study of T cell repertoires in cytomegalovirus infection. TCRdb passed the reads through MiXCR, listing each CDR3 protein once. The profile shows a few hundred thousand distinct CDR3 sequences, approximately 26% of them singletons. What was sequenced was PBMCs. The receptors were gathered from a human donor in good health (CMV status not recorded). Some clones in this sample may be carry-over from other donors' samples. CDR3s include the opening cysteine and the closing phenylalanine or tryptophan. D genes are given only for firm matches. Not all rows give a size; the values are once, few, many and, for expanded clones, a class.

cdr3_aa	cdr3_nt	d_call	clone_size	v_call	j_call
CSVERRIGQGFREQYF	TGCAGCGTTGAAAGGAGGATCGGACAGGGTTTCAGGGAGCAGTACTTC	TRBD1	few	TRBV29-1	TRBJ2-7
CASSTTFGGGTGELFF	TGTGCTAGCAGCACCACTTTTGGGGGGGGCACCGGGGAGCTGTTTTTT	TRBD2	.	TRBV7-7	TRBJ2-2
CASTPQGTLKAFF	TGTGCCAGCACCCCTCAGGGGACACTGAAAGCTTTCTTT	.	few	TRBV28	TRBJ1-1
CASSSGQALTENEKLFF	TGTGCCAGCAGTTCGGGACAGGCGCTAACAGAGAATGAAAAACTGTTTTTT	TRBD1	.	TRBV7-9	TRBJ1-4
CSARGPFIGTPSYNEQFF	TGCAGTGCTAGGGGGCCATTTATTGGGACGCCCTCCTACAATGAGCAGTTCTTC	.	.	TRBV20-1	TRBJ2-1
CASSELGLSAGYEQYF	TGTGCCAGCAGCGAGCTGGGGTTGTCCGCCGGTTACGAGCAGTACTTC	.	.	TRBV2	TRBJ2-7
CASSSRLAGISYNEQFF	TGTGCCAGCAGTTCTCGACTAGCGGGGATATCCTACAATGAGCAGTTCTTC	TRBD2	.	TRBV6-2/TRBV6-3	TRBJ2-1
CATSRADLNSYEQYF	TGTGCCACCAGCAGAGCCGATCTCAACTCCTACGAGCAGTACTTC	.	many	TRBV15	TRBJ2-7
CSVVGGILAGGYNEQFF	TGCAGCGTTGTGGGGGGGATACTAGCGGGAGGGTACAATGAGCAGTTCTTC	TRBD2	.	TRBV29-1	TRBJ2-1
CASSTVPRTGDGYTF	TGTGCCAGTAGTACCGTCCCGAGGACAGGGGATGGCTACACCTTC	TRBD1	.	TRBV19	TRBJ1-2
CASSALGTQGYTF	TGTGCCAGCAGTGCCCTCGGGACACAGGGCTACACCTTC	.	.	TRBV25-1	TRBJ1-2
CASSQRGTGFPYNEQFF	TGTGCCAGCAGCCAGAGGGGGACAGGGTTCCCCTACAATGAGCAGTTCTTC	TRBD1	few	TRBV7-2	TRBJ2-1
CASSFYGINEQFF	TGTGCCAGCAGCTTCTACGGAATCAATGAGCAGTTCTTC	.	few	TRBV7-9	TRBJ2-1
CASTISRDSRNYGYTF	TGTGCCAGCACAATCTCCCGGGACAGCCGGAACTATGGCTACACCTTC	TRBD1	.	TRBV28	TRBJ1-2
CASSVSIRGLAAPGEQFF	TGTGCCAGCAGCGTATCTATCCGGGGTCTAGCGGCCCCGGGCGAGCAGTTCTTC	TRBD2	few	TRBV7-8	TRBJ2-1
CASSLSIPGTSGNEQFF	TGTGCCAGCAGCTTATCCATTCCCGGGACTAGTGGCAATGAGCAGTTCTTC	TRBD2	few	TRBV11-2	TRBJ2-1
CASSYATEQYF	TGTGCCAGCAGTTACGCTACGGAACAGTACTTC	.	.	TRBV6-6	TRBJ2-7
CASSSLWEDQPQHF	TGTGCCAGCAGCTCCCTTTGGGAAGATCAGCCCCAGCATTTT	.	.	TRBV7-4	TRBJ1-5
CASSLKGTGDMNTGELFF	TGTGCCAGCAGCTTAAAAGGGACAGGGGACATGAACACCGGGGAGCTGTTTTTT	TRBD1	many	TRBV7-2	TRBJ2-2
CASSHGQGLFSNQPQHF	TGTGCCAGCAGCCATGGACAGGGATTATTTAGCAATCAGCCCCAGCATTTT	TRBD1	few	TRBV11-2	TRBJ1-5
CAWSVRRGRDTGELFF	TGTGCCTGGAGTGTTCGAAGGGGTAGAGACACCGGGGAGCTGTTTTTT	.	few	TRBV30	TRBJ2-2
CASSPWTGQGNTEAFF	TGTGCCAGCAGTCCCTGGACAGGGCAAGGGAACACTGAAGCTTTCTTT	TRBD1	many	TRBV12-3/TRBV12-4	TRBJ1-1
CASSYRASRDTQYF	TGTGCCAGCAGTTACCGGGCTAGCAGAGATACGCAGTATTTT	.	few	TRBV6-2/TRBV6-3	TRBJ2-3
CATSREPGSAAEQYF	TGTGCCACCAGCAGAGAACCGGGTTCGGCGGCCGAGCAGTACTTC	.	.	TRBV15	TRBJ2-7
CASSSSDWRREQYF	TGTGCCAGCAGCTCATCGGACTGGCGTAGAGAGCAGTACTTC	.	many	TRBV7-2	TRBJ2-7
CATSRDRQGEQYF	TGTGCCACCAGCCGGGACCGACAGGGGGAGCAGTACTTC	TRBD1	many	TRBV7-2	TRBJ2-7
CSAVDRTSGNTIYF	TGCAGTGCCGTCGACAGGACCTCTGGAAACACCATATATTTT	.	.	TRBV20-1	TRBJ1-3
CSASALVAETQYF	TGCAGTGCTTCTGCCTTGGTAGCGGAGACCCAGTACTTC	.	.	TRBV20-1	TRBJ2-5
CASRSTGQGSCEQYF	TGTGCCAGCCGTTCTACGGGACAGGGTTCCTGCGAGCAGTACTTC	TRBD1	.	TRBV19	TRBJ2-7
CASSLDYYNEQFF	TGTGCCAGCAGCTTAGATTATTACAATGAGCAGTTCTTC	.	many	TRBV7-2	TRBJ2-1
CASSSISTGTPWGGYTF	TGTGCCAGCAGCTCAATCTCGACAGGCACCCCTTGGGGTGGCTACACCTTC	.	many	TRBV7-6	TRBJ1-2
CASSLDLIGELFF	TGTGCCAGCAGCTTGGACTTAATCGGGGAGCTGTTTTTT	.	few	TRBV11-3	TRBJ2-2
CASSSRGIGYTF	TGTGCCAGCAGCTCAAGGGGGATTGGCTACACCTTC	.	.	TRBV12-3/TRBV12-4	TRBJ1-2
CASSESAGSYSPLHF	TGTGCCAGCAGTGAATCGGCAGGGTCGTATTCACCCCTCCACTTT	.	.	TRBV2	TRBJ1-6
CASSLRPRGRFNTGELFF	TGTGCCAGCAGCTTAAGGCCCAGGGGCCGATTTAACACCGGGGAGCTGTTTTTT	.	many	TRBV7-8	TRBJ2-2
CASTGPGGRLFF	TGTGCCAGCACCGGGCCAGGCGGACGTCTGTTTTTT	.	.	TRBV11-2	TRBJ1-4
CASRRIQGKDLRITDTQYF	TGTGCCAGCAGACGCATACAGGGAAAGGACCTCCGGATCACAGATACGCAGTATTTT	.	many	TRBV6-2/TRBV6-3	TRBJ2-3
CASSQEYLGDEQFF	TGCGCCAGCAGCCAAGAGTATCTTGGCGATGAGCAGTTCTTC	.	.	TRBV4-3	TRBJ2-1
CASSQGETGELFF	TGTGCCAGCTCTCAAGGGGAAACCGGGGAGCTGTTTTTT	.	.	TRBV18	TRBJ2-2
CASSLGVGAGAPDTQYF	TGTGCCAGCAGTTTGGGGGTGGGCGCCGGAGCGCCAGATACGCAGTATTTT	.	.	TRBV28	TRBJ2-3
CATRSASYGELFF	TGTGCCACCAGATCGGCGTCATACGGGGAGCTGTTTTTT	.	.	TRBV24-1	TRBJ2-2
CSVDLQGAGINEQFF	TGCAGCGTTGATTTGCAGGGGGCGGGAATCAATGAGCAGTTCTTC	TRBD1	.	TRBV29-1	TRBJ2-1
CASSLGRTNTEAFF	TGTGCCAGCAGCTTAGGACGGACGAACACTGAAGCTTTCTTT	.	many	TRBV7-2	TRBJ1-1
CASSRGDSPMEKLFF	TGTGCCAGCAGCCGAGGGGACAGCCCAATGGAAAAACTGTTTTTT	TRBD1	many	TRBV7-2	TRBJ1-4
CASSQGLPNQPQHF	TGTGCCAGCAGTCAAGGACTGCCGAATCAGCCCCAGCATTTT	.	few	TRBV6-6	TRBJ1-5
CASRRGQGAGEQYF	TGTGCCAGCAGGAGAGGACAGGGGGCTGGGGAGCAGTACTTC	TRBD1	.	TRBV2	TRBJ2-7
CAWSVNSNPDTQYF	TGTGCCTGGAGTGTGAACAGTAACCCAGATACGCAGTATTTT	.	.	TRBV30	TRBJ2-3
CASRPGQGRETQYF	TGTGCCAGCAGGCCGGGACAGGGGAGGGAGACCCAGTACTTC	TRBD1	once	TRBV6-5	TRBJ2-5
CASSAGGPSTDTQYF	TGTGCCAGCAGCGCAGGGGGCCCTAGCACAGATACGCAGTATTTT	TRBD1	.	TRBV9	TRBJ2-3
CASRGQGYYEQYF	TGTGCCAGCAGGGGACAGGGATACTACGAGCAGTACTTC	TRBD1	once	TRBV7-9	TRBJ2-7
CASTGTLYEQYF	TGTGCCAGCACCGGGACCCTTTACGAGCAGTACTTC	.	.	TRBV2	TRBJ2-7